In this sample, the clone carrying this T cell receptor beta chain turned up once. TCRdb's copy holds only in-frame clones and misses some; the assay was immunoSEQ multiplex PCR. The sample has approximately 260,000 clones, 80% to 90% seen once. This sample was taken from a study of cytomegalovirus exposure and HLA in healthy donors. The length of the CDR3 is 12 residues. Germline V gene data show CDR1 as MNHEY and CDR2 as SVGAGI. V lost 6 bases and J 5 bases, leaving 8 bases between the germline ends. The V gene is TRBV6-5, the J gene TRBJ1-5; D might be TRBD1 (5 bases). Sequences were obtained from PBMCs. This TCR was recovered from a woman aged 18-35 years in good health and CMV-seronegative. The DNA of the CDR3 is TGTGCCAGCAGCCAGGGCGATCAGCCCCAGCATTTT. Translation gives CASSQGDQPQHF.